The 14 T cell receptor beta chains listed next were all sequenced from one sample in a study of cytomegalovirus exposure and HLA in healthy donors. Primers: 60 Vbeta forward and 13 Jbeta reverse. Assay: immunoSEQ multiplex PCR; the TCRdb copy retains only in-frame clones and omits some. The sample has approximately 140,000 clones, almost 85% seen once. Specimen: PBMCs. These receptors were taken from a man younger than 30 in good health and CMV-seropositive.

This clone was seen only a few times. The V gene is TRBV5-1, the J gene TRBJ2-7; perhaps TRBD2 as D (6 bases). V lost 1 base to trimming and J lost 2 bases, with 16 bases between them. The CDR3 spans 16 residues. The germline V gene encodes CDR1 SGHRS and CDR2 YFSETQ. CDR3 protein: CASSLFSGGIPYEQYF. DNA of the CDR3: TGCGCCAGCAGCTTGTTCAGCGGCGGGATTCCCTACGAGCAGTACTTC.

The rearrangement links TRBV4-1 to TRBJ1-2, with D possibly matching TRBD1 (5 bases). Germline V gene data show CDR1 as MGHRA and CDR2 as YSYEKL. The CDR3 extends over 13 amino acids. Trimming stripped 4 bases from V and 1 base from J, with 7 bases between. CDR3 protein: CASSLDSNYGYTF. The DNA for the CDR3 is TGCGCCAGCAGCCTTGACAGTAACTATGGCTACACCTTC.

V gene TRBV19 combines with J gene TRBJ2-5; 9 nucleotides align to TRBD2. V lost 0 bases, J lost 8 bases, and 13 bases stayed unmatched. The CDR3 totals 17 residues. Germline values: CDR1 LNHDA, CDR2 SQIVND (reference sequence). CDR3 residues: CASSIDPRSSGVITQYF. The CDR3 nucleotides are TGTGCCAGTAGTATAGATCCGAGGTCTAGCGGGGTGATAACCCAGTACTTC. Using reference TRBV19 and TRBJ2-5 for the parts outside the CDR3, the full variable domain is DGGITQSPKYLFRKEGQNVTLSCEQNLNHDAMYWYRQDPGQGLRLIYYSQIVNDFQKGDIAEGYSVSREKKESFPLTVTSAQKNPTAFYLCASSIDPRSSGVITQYFGPGTRLLVL.

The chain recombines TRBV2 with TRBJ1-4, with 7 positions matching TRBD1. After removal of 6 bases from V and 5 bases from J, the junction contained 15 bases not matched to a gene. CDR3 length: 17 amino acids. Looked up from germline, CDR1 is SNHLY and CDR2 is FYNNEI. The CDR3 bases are TGTGCCAGCAGAGCTAAGACAGGGTCGTTTCCCAATGAAAAACTGTTTTTT. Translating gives CASRAKTGSFPNEKLFF.

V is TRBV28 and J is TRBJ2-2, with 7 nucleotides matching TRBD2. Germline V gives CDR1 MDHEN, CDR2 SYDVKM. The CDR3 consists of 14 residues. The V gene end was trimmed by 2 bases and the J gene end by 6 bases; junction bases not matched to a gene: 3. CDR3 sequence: CASSLRGSAGELFF. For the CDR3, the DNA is TGTGCCAGCAGTTTACGCGGGAGCGCCGGGGAGCTGTTTTTT.

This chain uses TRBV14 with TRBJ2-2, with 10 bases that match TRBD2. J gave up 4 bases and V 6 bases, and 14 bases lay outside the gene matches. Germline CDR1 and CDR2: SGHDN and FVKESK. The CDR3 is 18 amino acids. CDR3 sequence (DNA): TGTGCCAGCAGACAAACAGCCCTAGCGGGAGCCTTCACCGGGGAGCTGTTTTTT. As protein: CASRQTALAGAFTGELFF.

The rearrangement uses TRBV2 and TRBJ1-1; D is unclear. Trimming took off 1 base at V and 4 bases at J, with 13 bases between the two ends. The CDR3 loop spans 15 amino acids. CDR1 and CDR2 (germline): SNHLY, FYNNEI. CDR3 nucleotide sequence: TGTGCCAGCAGTGAAGGTATGGGAGGGATCACTGAAGCTTTCTTT. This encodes CASSEGMGGITEAFF.

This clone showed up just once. The CDR3: CASSTGTRTYEQYF. In nucleotides, the CDR3 is TGCGCCAGCAGCACCGGGACACGTACTTACGAGCAGTACTTC. The chain combines TRBV5-1 with TRBJ2-7, with D possibly being TRBD1 (6 bases). Per the germline V gene, CDR1 is SGHRS and CDR2 is YFSETQ. The CDR3 is 14 residues long. V lost 4 bases to trimming and J lost 4 bases, with 15 bases between them.

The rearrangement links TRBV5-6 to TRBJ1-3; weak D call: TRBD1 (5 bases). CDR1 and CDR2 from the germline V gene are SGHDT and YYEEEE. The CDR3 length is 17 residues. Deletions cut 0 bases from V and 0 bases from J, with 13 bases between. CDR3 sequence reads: CASSLGSGSLSGNTIYF. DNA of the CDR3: TGTGCCAGCAGCTTGGGTTCAGGGTCCCTCTCTGGAAACACCATATATTTT.

The CDR3 here is CASSQDGKGLTEAFF. CDR3 in DNA: TGCGCCAGCAGCCAAGATGGGAAGGGGCTGACTGAAGCTTTCTTT. This chain uses TRBV4-1 with TRBJ1-1, with TRBD1 as a possible D gene (5 bases). Germline assignment: CDR1 MGHRA and CDR2 YSYEKL. V dropped 0 bases and J dropped 5 bases, with 13 bases sitting between them. This CDR3 has 15 amino acids.

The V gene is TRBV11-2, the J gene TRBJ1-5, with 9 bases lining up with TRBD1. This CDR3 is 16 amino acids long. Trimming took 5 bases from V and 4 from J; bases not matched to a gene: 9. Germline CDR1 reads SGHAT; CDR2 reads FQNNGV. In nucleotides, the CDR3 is TGTGCCAGCAGCAATTCCGGGACAGGGATAAATCAGCCCCAGCATTTT. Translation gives CASSNSGTGINQPQHF.

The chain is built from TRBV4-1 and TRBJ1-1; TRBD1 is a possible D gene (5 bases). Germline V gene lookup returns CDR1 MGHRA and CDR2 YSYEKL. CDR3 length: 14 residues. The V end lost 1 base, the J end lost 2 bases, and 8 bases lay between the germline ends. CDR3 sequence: CASSQGQFNTEAFF. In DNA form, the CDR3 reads TGCGCCAGCAGCCAAGGACAGTTCAACACTGAAGCTTTCTTT.

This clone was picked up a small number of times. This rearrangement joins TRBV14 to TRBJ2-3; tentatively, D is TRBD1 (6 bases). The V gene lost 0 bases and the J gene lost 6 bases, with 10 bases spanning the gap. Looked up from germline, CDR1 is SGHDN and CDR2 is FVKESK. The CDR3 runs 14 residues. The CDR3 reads CASSQDPRGDTQYF. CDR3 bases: TGTGCCAGCAGCCAAGATCCCAGGGGTGATACGCAGTATTTT.

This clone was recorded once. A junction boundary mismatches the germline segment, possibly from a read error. CDR3 in amino acids: CSVDEGSYTGELFF. CDR3 nucleotide sequence: TGCAGCGTTGATGAGGGTTCGTACACCGGGGAACTGTTTTTT. The chain uses TRBV29-1 and TRBJ2-2, with D possibly being TRBD2 (5 bases). CDR1 is SQVTM, CDR2 ANQGSEA, per germline. The CDR3 is made up of 14 amino acids.